This entry describes one TCR beta chain. These data belong to a study of blood T cell repertoires in COVID-19. Study-wide background: Samples representing acute and convalescent COVID-19 were sourced from the United States, Italy and Spain.

Original data processing: Nucleated cell number was recorded as an estimate derived from reference gene primer amplification. The data were produced by immunoSEQ multiplex PCR, yet TCRdb's version contains in-frame clones alone and is incomplete. V, J and clone size are taken as reported in that table, and D and trimming were inferred from the DNA itself. The sample holds 300,000 to 400,000 clones, around nine tenths seen once. CDR1 is SGHDN and CDR2 is FVKESK in the germline V gene. Trimming cost V 3 bases and J 6 bases; bases outside gene matches: 7. There are 17 residues in the CDR3. The origin of this receptor is a young woman who had recovered from COVID-19. Sequences were obtained from peripheral blood. V usage is TRBV14 and J usage is TRBJ2-2, with 13 bases fitting TRBD2. The CDR3 DNA reads TGTGCCAGCAGCCAGACCGGGGGACTAGCGGGATCCGGGGAGCTGTTTTTT. Encoded protein: CASSQTGGLAGSGELFF. Full variable domain (remainder filled in from reference TRBV14 and TRBJ2-2): EAGVTQFPSHSVIEKGQTVTLRCDPISGHDNLYWYRRVMGKEIKFLLHFVKESKQDESGMPNNRFLAERTGGTYSTLKVQPAELEDSGVYFCASSQTGGLAGSGELFFGEGSRLTVL.